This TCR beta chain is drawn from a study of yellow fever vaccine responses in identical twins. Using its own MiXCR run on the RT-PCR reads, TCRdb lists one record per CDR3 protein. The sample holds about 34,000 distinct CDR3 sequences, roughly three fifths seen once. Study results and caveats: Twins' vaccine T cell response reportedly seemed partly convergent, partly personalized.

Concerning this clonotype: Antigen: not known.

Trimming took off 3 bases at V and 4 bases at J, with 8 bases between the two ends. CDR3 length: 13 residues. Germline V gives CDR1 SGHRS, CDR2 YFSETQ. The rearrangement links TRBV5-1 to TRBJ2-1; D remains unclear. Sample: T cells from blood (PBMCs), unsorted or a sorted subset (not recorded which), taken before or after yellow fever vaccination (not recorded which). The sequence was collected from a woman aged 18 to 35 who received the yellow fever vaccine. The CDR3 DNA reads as TGCGCCAGCAGCTACGACGGTTACAATGAGCAGTTCTTC. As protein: CASSYDGYNEQFF.